This T cell receptor (beta chain) was identified in a study of blood T cell repertoires in COVID-19 (TCRdb year 2020). In the study overall: Collaborator samples came from the United States, Italy and Spain and covered acute and convalescent phases of COVID-19. The material from the prospective study consisted of cDNA or gDNA derived from T cells, B-cell-depleted T cells, or PBMCs. Subjects who had been exposed to COVID-19, were actively infected with it, or had recovered from it provided the deeply sampled blood TCRbeta repertoires that made up the dataset. The repertoires were made available in a free public database intended to serve as a resource for research on the immune response to SARS-CoV-2. Samples came from the ongoing ImmuneRACE study (first 160 participants) plus 1,254 subjects from 6 global collaborators. A de-identified subject ID, COVID-19 status, age in years and sex were almost always included in the sample metadata. Where available, HLA class I and class II types were obtained from metadata supplied by the sample provider rather than from assay-based typing.

Comment on this clone: Its antigen target is currently unknown. No base-level quality is on record; no much larger clone is a single base apart.

In the prospective study, participants were about 18 to 90 years old, resided in approximately 22 geographic areas of the United States, and were enrolled through a virtual design. To assign participants to cohorts, the prospective study relied on clinical history that participants themselves reported in a screening survey and a study questionnaire. Mobile phlebotomists in the prospective study collected whole blood, serum and a nasopharyngeal or oropharyngeal swab from every participant. Prospective study participants could optionally give additional blood draws and questionnaires over an approximately 2-month period. Blood samples from the prospective study were shipped frozen or at room temperature prior to DNA extraction. The paper as a whole reports these results and caveats: The amount of clinical and demographic metadata varied by source and participant and was provided uncurated.

TCRbeta CDR3 regions were amplified from genomic DNA by means of the immunoSEQ Assay, a bias-controlled multiplex PCR. Per the authors' processing: The number of nucleated cells in each sample was estimated from the amplification of reference gene primers within the assay. To quantify the absolute abundance of each unique TCRbeta CDR3 rearrangement, sequence reads were collapsed and filtered. For each sample, productive Simpson clonality was calculated as the square root of Simpson's diversity index over productive rearrangements. In its TCRdb copy, this immuneACCESS table keeps in-frame sequences only and misses some clones. Where compared with another copy, unresolved V genes explain less than half of these, and the others have no known cause. V, J and clone size reflect that table, while D and trimming were determined from the DNA. In this sample the table shows some 250,000 clones, 75% to 90% of which occur a single time. The ten largest account for approximately 3.5% of the sample.

Source material: PBMCs or T cells enriched from blood (not recorded which). The sequence derives from a woman in her 40s with acute COVID-19.

The nucleotides are TGTGCCACCAGTGATTCAGCGGGAGCCTCCTACAATGAGCAGTTCTTC. It translates as CATSDSAGASYNEQFF. The V gene is TRBV24-1 and the J gene is TRBJ2-1, and 8 junction bases match TRBD2. From a lookup of the germline V gene, CDR1 and CDR2 are KGHDR and SFDVKD. From V the trimming removes 2 bases and from J it removes 0 bases, while the gene matches leave 2 bases of the junction unaccounted for. The CDR3 runs 16 amino acids, cysteine and phenylalanine included. Only CDR3 DNA remains: 48 bases, in frame from the first base.